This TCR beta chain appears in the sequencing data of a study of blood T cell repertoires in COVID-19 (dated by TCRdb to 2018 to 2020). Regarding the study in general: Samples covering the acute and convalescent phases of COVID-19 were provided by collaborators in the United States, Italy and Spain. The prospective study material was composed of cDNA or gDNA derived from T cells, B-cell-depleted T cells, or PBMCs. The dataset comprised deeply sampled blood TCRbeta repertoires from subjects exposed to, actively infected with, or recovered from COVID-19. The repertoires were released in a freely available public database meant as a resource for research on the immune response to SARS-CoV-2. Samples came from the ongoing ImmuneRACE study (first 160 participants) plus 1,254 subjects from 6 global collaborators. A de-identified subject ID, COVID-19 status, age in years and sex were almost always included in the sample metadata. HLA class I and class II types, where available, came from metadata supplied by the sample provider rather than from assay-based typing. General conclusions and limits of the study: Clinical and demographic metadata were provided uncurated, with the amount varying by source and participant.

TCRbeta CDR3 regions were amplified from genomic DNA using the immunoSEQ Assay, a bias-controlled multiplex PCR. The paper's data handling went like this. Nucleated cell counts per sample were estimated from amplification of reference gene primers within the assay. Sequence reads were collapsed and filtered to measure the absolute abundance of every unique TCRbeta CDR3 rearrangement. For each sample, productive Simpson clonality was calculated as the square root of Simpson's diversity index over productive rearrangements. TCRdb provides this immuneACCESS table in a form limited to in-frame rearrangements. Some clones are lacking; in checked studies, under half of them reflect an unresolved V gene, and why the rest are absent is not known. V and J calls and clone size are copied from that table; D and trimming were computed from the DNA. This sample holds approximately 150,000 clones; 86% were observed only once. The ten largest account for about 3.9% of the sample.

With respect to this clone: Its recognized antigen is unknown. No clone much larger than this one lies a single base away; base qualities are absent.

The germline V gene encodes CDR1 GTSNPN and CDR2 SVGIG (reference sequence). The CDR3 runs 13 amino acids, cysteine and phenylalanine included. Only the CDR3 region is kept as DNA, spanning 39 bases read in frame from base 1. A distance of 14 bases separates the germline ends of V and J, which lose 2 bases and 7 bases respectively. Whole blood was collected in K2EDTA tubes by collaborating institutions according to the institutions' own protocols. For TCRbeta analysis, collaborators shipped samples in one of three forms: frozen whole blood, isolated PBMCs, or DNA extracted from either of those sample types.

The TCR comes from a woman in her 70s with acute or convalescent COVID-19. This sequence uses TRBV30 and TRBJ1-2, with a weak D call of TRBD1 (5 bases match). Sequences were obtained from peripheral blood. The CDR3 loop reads CAWSKGPGGGYTF. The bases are TGTGCCTGGAGTAAGGGGCCGGGCGGTGGCTACACCTTC.